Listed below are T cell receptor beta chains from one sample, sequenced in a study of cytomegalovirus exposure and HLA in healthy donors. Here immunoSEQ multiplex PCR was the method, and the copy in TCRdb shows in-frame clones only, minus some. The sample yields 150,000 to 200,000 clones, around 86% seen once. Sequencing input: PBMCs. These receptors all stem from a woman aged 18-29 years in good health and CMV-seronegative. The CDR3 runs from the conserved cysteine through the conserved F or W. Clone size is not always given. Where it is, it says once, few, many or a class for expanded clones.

CDR3: CASSWGDQETQYF
J: TRBJ2-5
V: TRBV7-9
size: -

CDR3: CASSLGQGGYEQYF
J: TRBJ2-7
V: TRBV28
size: -

CDR3: CALKGRGHGYTF
J: TRBJ1-2
V: TRBV10-3
size: -

CDR3: CASRVSDSSYGYTF
J: TRBJ1-2
V: TRBV6-5
size: few

CDR3: CATSRDWGQDYGYTF
J: TRBJ1-2
V: TRBV15
size: -

CDR3: CASSHPGTSGGADTQYF
J: TRBJ2-3
V: TRBV16
size: -

CDR3: CASSGTANTEAFF
J: TRBJ1-1
V: TRBV18
size: -

CDR3: CASSWGQGPYEQYF
J: TRBJ2-7
V: TRBV5-6
size: -

CDR3: CASSPGTSGGAYNEQFF
J: TRBJ2-1
V: TRBV13
size: -

CDR3: CASSQEGVTDTQYF
J: TRBJ2-3
V: TRBV4-2
size: once

CDR3: CASRADRGSNQPQHF
J: TRBJ1-5
V: TRBV2
size: -

CDR3: CASSEGQVWSYTF
J: TRBJ1-2
V: TRBV5-1
size: -

CDR3: CASSTFRQRNEKLFF
J: TRBJ1-4
V: TRBV2
size: few

CDR3: CASSSTSGGTDTQYF
J: TRBJ2-3
V: TRBV7-2
size: -

CDR3: CASSVAGGEYNEQFF
J: TRBJ2-1
V: TRBV9
size: -

CDR3: CASSSTGDAEKLFF
J: TRBJ1-4
V: TRBV4-2
size: -

CDR3: CASRRGQDQETQYF
J: TRBJ2-5
V: TRBV27
size: -

CDR3: CASSEAHLRDTDTQYF
J: TRBJ2-3
V: TRBV2
size: -

CDR3: CASSLAGVAEQYF
J: TRBJ2-7
V: TRBV5-6
size: -

CDR3: CASSDPSRVDTQYF
J: TRBJ2-3
V: TRBV10-1
size: -

CDR3: CSVGGGRGETQYF
J: TRBJ2-5
V: TRBV29-1
size: -

CDR3: CASSVDPLAADFYEQYF
J: TRBJ2-7
V: TRBV9
size: -

CDR3: CASSLGNRNEKLFF
J: TRBJ1-4
V: TRBV7-6
size: -

CDR3: CASNGVLNTEAFF
J: TRBJ1-1
V: TRBV5-4
size: -

CDR3: CASSTVFNQPQHF
J: TRBJ1-5
V: TRBV19
size: -

CDR3: CASSPNPGTGITGELFF
J: TRBJ2-2
V: TRBV7-8
size: -

CDR3: CASSMSGGLFYEQYF
J: TRBJ2-7
V: TRBV19
size: -

CDR3: CASSPLGTGNTGELFF
J: TRBJ2-2
V: TRBV5-6
size: once

CDR3: CASSSRGTVNTEAFF
J: TRBJ1-1
V: TRBV5-5
size: -

CDR3: CASSTQGGQPQHF
J: TRBJ1-5
V: TRBV19
size: -

CDR3: CASSMSRLAGDVGELFF
J: TRBJ2-2
V: TRBV19
size: -

CDR3: CASSSGQNTEAFF
J: TRBJ1-1
V: TRBV27
size: -

CDR3: CASKGGLAGADTQYF
J: TRBJ2-3
V: TRBV2
size: -

CDR3: CASSKGPGSKDYEQYF
J: TRBJ2-7
V: TRBV21-1
size: -

CDR3: CASSPAGLAYNEQFF
J: TRBJ2-1
V: TRBV27
size: -

CDR3: CASSMGPQLNEKLFF
J: TRBJ1-4
V: TRBV19
size: -

CDR3: CASSPGGFGSEQFF
J: TRBJ2-1
V: TRBV5-1
size: few

CDR3: CASSLRQGGRNEQFF
J: TRBJ2-1
V: TRBV28
size: -

CDR3: CASSYSGTSDEKLFF
J: TRBJ1-4
V: TRBV6-5
size: few

CDR3: CATSRGEGAEPTDTQYF
J: TRBJ2-3
V: TRBV15
size: -

CDR3: CASSTGQETQYF
J: TRBJ2-5
V: TRBV5-1
size: -

CDR3: CASSERENTEAFF
J: TRBJ1-1
V: TRBV2
size: -